This T cell receptor beta chain came from a study of cytomegalovirus exposure and HLA in healthy donors. Study results and limitations: In an earlier analysis, most TCR beta V segments were productive about 87% or about 30% of the time. Some V segments, including TRBV6-2 and TRBV6-3, were excluded as indistinguishable.

Donors had nominal health at sampling but likely had unrecorded immune exposures. Both 60 Vbeta primers and 13 Jbeta primers went into the PCR. Assay used: immunoSEQ multiplex PCR; TCRdb lists only in-frame clones, some missing. This sample yields some 130,000 clones, of which 75% are seen a single time; approximately 6.8% belongs to the top ten. Deletions cut 3 bases from V and 1 base from J, with 15 bases between. This CDR3 is 15 amino acids long. Germline CDR1 is SQVTM and CDR2 is ANQGSEA. As regards this clone: The target antigen is unknown.

The clonotype originates from a man younger than 40 in good health and CMV-seronegative. The chain couples TRBV29-1 to TRBJ1-1, with D possibly matching TRBD1 (5 bases). Sequenced input: PBMCs. The CDR3 protein is CSVDSRQIPNTEAFF. The CDR3 region has the DNA TGCAGCGTTGACTCAAGACAGATACCGAACACTGAAGCTTTCTTT.